The 19 T cell receptor beta chains below were found in one sample sequenced in a study of blood T cells in healthy people across ages. A second PCR of roughly 7 to 11 cycles used a sample-barcoded 5' primer and a J-beta primer mix. One entry per CDR3 protein, called by TCRdb with MiXCR from the 5' RACE reads. The sample holds about 1 million distinct CDR3 sequences; 35% to 50% are singletons and the top ten take around 18%. The sample taken for sequencing was blood. The receptors here all came from a woman aged 55-69 years in good health.

The chain uses TRBV12-3 or TRBV12-4 and TRBJ2-1; 9 bases agree with TRBD2. The CDR3 runs 16 residues. Trimming took 6 bases from V and 8 from J; bases not matched to a gene: 14. The CDR3 loop is CASSPGISGSIYEQFF. CDR3 sequence (DNA): TGTGCCAGCAGCCCCGGGATTAGCGGGAGTATCTATGAGCAGTTCTTC.

This clonotype was observed a few times. V is TRBV3-1 and J is TRBJ2-7, with TRBD2 identical over 8 bases. The CDR3 is 14 residues long. V trimming: 4 bases; J trimming: 3 bases; junction bases outside the gene matches: 5. Per germline, CDR1 LGHDT and CDR2 YNNKEL (reference sequence). CDR3 sequence (DNA): TGTGCCAGCAGCCCGGGACTAGGGTTCTACGAGCAGTACTTC. Encoded protein: CASSPGLGFYEQYF.

The rearrangement joins TRBV19 to TRBJ1-5, with D maybe TRBD1 (5 bases). CDR1 is LNHDA and CDR2 is SQIVND in the germline V gene (reference sequence). The CDR3 covers 15 residues. Deletions cut 3 bases from V and 6 bases from J, with 15 bases between. CDR3 protein: CASSIRQGVAQPQHF. CDR3 sequence (DNA): TGTGCCAGTAGTATTCGGCAGGGAGTAGCTCAGCCCCAGCATTTT.

The CDR3 DNA reads as TGTGCCACCAGCAGTGGGGCGTGGTTAAGGAATGAGCAGTTCTTC. It specifies CATSSGAWLRNEQFF. The chain has TRBV15 and TRBJ2-1; D is perhaps TRBD1 (5 bases). This CDR3 comprises 15 residues. Germline-derived CDR1 and CDR2 are LNHNV and YYDKDF (reference sequence). Trimming stripped 3 bases from V and 7 bases from J, with 16 bases between.

This clonotype was seen a few times. The chain combines TRBV4-1 with TRBJ2-1, with D possibly TRBD1 on 5 matching bases. The CDR3 has 16 amino acids. Germline assignment: CDR1 MGHRA and CDR2 YSYEKL. Trimming took off 3 bases at V and 3 bases at J, with 15 bases between the two ends. The chain's CDR3 is CASSHVQGANYNEQFF. In DNA form, the CDR3 reads TGCGCCAGCAGCCATGTTCAAGGGGCGAACTACAATGAGCAGTTCTTC.

The J gene is TRBJ1-6, the V gene TRBV12-3 or TRBV12-4; D is possibly TRBD1 (6 bases). Trimming shortened V by 6 bases and J by 4 bases, and 10 bases separated the two germline ends. The CDR3 totals 14 residues. The CDR3 DNA is TGTGCCAGCAGCCAGGACAGTTATAATTCACCCCTCCACTTT. Residues: CASSQDSYNSPLHF.

The chain combines TRBV6-5 with TRBJ2-7; D is possibly TRBD1 (5 bases). This CDR3 is built from 14 residues. Germline assignment: CDR1 MNHEY and CDR2 SVGAGI. The V and J ends lost 8 bases and 0 bases respectively, with 14 bases between them. DNA of the CDR3: TGTGCCAGCCGCCGAGGAGACAGCTCCTACGAGCAGTACTTC. Encoded protein: CASRRGDSSYEQYF.

The chain joins TRBV7-9 to TRBJ2-6; no firm D call. Germline V CDR1 and CDR2: SEHNR, FQNEAQ (reference sequence). V dropped 10 bases and J dropped 2 bases, with 12 bases sitting between them. CDR3 length equals 14 residues. The CDR3 bases are TGTGCCACTCTCTGGGGTGCTGGGGCCAACGTCCTGACTTTC. It yields the protein CATLWGAGANVLTF.

This clonotype turned up a few times. The gene calls are TRBV5-1 and TRBJ2-5, with 9 positions matching TRBD2. This CDR3 spans 15 amino acids. The V and J ends lost 3 bases and 7 bases, in that order; junction bases with no gene match: 10. Germline CDR1 is SGHRS and CDR2 is YFSETQ. The CDR3 here is CASSSSGDSLGTQYF. CDR3 DNA sequence: TGCGCCAGCAGCTCTAGCGGGGACTCCCTAGGGACCCAGTACTTC.

A remark on this clonotype: An end of the junction does not agree with germline; a read error may underlie this. The chain employs TRBV20-1 and TRBJ2-5; 8 bases are shared with TRBD2. The closer fit of TRBJ2-7 to the DNA end suggests the J call may be wrong. Germline values: CDR1 DFQATT, CDR2 SNEGSKA (reference sequence). The CDR3 extends over 16 amino acids. CDR3 DNA sequence: TGCAGCGCTAGAGGCGGGGGGACTATCGCCCCGGGCGAGCAGTACTTC. Residues: CSARGGGTIAPGEQYF.

In this sample, this clonotype turned up once. The genes are TRBV5-1 and TRBJ1-1; 7 nucleotides align to TRBD1. Germline lookup yields CDR1 SGHRS and CDR2 YFSETQ. The CDR3 has 14 residues. The V and J ends lost 5 bases and 2 bases, in that order; junction bases with no gene match: 6. As DNA, the CDR3 is TGCGCCAGCAGACCCGGGACAGCAAACACTGAAGCTTTCTTT. It is translated as CASRPGTANTEAFF.

As for this clonotype: A read error may explain this, as a much larger clone is one base away. The genes are TRBV4-2 and TRBJ2-3, with D maybe TRBD2 (6 bases). The germline V gene has CDR1 LGHNA and CDR2 YNFKEQ. Trimming left V 3 bases short and J 1 base short, with 14 bases between. CDR3 length: 16 amino acids. CDR3 amino acids: CASSQPGTSRTDTQYF. The CDR3 nucleotides are TGTGCCAGCAGCCAGCCCGGGACTTCCCGCACAGATACGCAGTATTTT.

V usage is TRBV24-1 and J usage is TRBJ2-3; TRBD1 agrees at 8 bases. Germline assignment: CDR1 KGHDR and CDR2 SFDVKD. The CDR3 is 17 amino acids. The V and J ends lost 2 bases and 3 bases, in that order; junction bases with no gene match: 9. As DNA, the CDR3 is TGTGCCACCAGTGATTCCAACCAGGGGGCGTCAACAGATACGCAGTATTTT. This gives the protein CATSDSNQGASTDTQYF.

This clonotype was observed many times. The J gene is TRBJ2-3, the V gene TRBV15; D call uncertain. The CDR3 is 13 amino acids. V was cut by 0 bases and J by 4 bases, with 5 bases left in between. Germline-derived CDR1 and CDR2 are LNHNV and YYDKDF (reference sequence). This CDR3 is CATSRDHADTQYF. CDR3 coding DNA: TGTGCCACCAGCAGAGATCACGCAGATACGCAGTATTTT.

The chain couples TRBV6-5 to TRBJ2-1; D remains ambiguous. The CDR3 contains 13 residues. Germline V CDR1 and CDR2: MNHEY, SVGAGI. Trimming removed 7 bases at V and 5 bases at J, with 12 bases between. As DNA, the CDR3 is TGTGCCAGCACCGCCGGACGGAACAATGAGCAGTTCTTC. This sequence encodes CASTAGRNNEQFF.

The V call is TRBV6-5, the J call TRBJ2-4, with D perhaps matching TRBD2 (6 bases). The J call may be faulty, since TRBJ2-7 better matches the DNA end. The length of the CDR3 is 14 residues. Germline CDR1 is MNHEY and CDR2 is SVGAGI. The CDR3 DNA is TGTGCCAGCAGACCCGGGCGGGGTACCTACGAGCAGTACTTC. This translates into CASRPGRGTYEQYF.

The gene calls are TRBV20-1 and TRBJ2-4; TRBD1 might be the D (6 bases). The germline V gene has CDR1 DFQATT and CDR2 SNEGSKA (reference sequence). The CDR3 length is 13 residues. Trimming stripped 5 bases from V and 1 base from J, with 9 bases between. CDR3 bases: TGCAGTGCTGAGGGGGTGGCCAAAAACATTCAGTACTTC. This sequence encodes CSAEGVAKNIQYF.

The V gene is TRBV6-2 or TRBV6-3, the J gene TRBJ2-7; D remains unclear. The DNA end is more similar to TRBJ2-5, so the J call may be wrong. The germline V gene encodes CDR1 MNHEY and CDR2 SVGEGT. CDR3 length equals 14 residues. CDR3 region: CASSYKVLTETQYF. The CDR3 region has the DNA TGTGCCAGCAGTTATAAGGTTTTAACGGAGACCCAGTACTTC.

J is TRBJ2-7 and V is TRBV2; 7 bases match TRBD1. Germline lookup yields CDR1 SNHLY and CDR2 FYNNEI. V gave up 2 bases and J gave up 4 bases; unmatched junction bases: 11. CDR3 length: 16 residues. CDR3: CASSERSRQGIYEQYF. The CDR3 DNA follows: TGTGCCAGCAGTGAACGGTCAAGACAGGGAATATACGAGCAGTACTTC.